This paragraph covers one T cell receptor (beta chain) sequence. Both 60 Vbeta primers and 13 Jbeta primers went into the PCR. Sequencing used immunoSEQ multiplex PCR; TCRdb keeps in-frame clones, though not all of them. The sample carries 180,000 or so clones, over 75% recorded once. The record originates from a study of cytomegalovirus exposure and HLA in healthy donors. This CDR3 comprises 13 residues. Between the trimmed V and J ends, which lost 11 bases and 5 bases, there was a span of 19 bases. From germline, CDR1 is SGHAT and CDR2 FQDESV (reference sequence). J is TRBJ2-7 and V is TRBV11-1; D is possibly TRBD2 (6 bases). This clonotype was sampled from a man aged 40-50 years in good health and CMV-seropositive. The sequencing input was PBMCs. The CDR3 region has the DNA TGTGCCGGCGGGGAGAGCGTTTGGGACGAGCAGTACTTC. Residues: CAGGESVWDEQYF.